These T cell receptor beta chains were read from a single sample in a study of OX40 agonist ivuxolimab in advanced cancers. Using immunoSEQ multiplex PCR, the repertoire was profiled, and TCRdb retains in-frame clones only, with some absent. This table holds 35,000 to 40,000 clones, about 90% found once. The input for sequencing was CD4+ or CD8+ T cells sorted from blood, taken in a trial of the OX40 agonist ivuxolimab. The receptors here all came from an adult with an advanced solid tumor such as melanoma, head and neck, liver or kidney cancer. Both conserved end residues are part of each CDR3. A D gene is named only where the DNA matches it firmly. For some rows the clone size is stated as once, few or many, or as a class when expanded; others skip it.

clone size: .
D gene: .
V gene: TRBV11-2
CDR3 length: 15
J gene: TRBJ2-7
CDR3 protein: CASSRSRGIPYEQYF
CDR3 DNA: TGTGCCAGCAGCCGGTCCCGGGGGATCCCCTACGAGCAGTACTTC

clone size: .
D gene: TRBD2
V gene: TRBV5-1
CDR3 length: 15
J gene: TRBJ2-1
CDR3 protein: CASSQGLASPDEQFF
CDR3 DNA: TGCGCCAGCAGCCAGGGACTAGCGTCCCCCGATGAGCAGTTCTTC

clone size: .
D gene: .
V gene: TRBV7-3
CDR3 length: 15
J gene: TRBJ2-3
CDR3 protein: CASSLYPYNTDTQYF
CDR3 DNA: TGTGCCAGCAGCTTATATCCGTACAACACAGATACGCAGTATTTT

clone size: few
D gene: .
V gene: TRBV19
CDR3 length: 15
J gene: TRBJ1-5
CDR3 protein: CASSIGRGLDQPQHF
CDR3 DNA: TGTGCCAGTAGCATTGGGCGGGGTTTGGATCAGCCCCAGCATTTT

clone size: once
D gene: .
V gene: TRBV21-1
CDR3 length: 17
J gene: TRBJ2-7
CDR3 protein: CASSRGFLGKFPYEQYF
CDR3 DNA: TGTGCCAGCAGCAGGGGGTTTCTAGGGAAGTTTCCCTACGAGCAGTACTTC

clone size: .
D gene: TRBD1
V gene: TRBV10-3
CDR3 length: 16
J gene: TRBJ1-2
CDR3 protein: CAISESDGRGGYGYTF
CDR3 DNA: TGTGCCATCAGTGAGTCAGACGGCAGGGGGGGATATGGCTACACCTTC

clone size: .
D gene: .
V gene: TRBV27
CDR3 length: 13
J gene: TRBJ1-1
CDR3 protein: CASSLGSDTEAFF
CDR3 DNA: TGTGCCAGCAGTTTAGGGTCGGACACTGAAGCTTTCTTT

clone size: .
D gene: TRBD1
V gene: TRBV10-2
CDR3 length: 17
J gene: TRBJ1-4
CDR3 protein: CASSEKGTGTTNEKLFF
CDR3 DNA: TGCGCCAGCAGCGAAAAGGGGACAGGGACTACTAATGAAAAACTGTTTTTT

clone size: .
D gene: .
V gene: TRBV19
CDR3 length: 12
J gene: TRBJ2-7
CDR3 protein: CASSSSAYEQYF
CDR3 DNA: TGTGCCAGTAGTAGTTCCGCTTACGAGCAGTACTTC

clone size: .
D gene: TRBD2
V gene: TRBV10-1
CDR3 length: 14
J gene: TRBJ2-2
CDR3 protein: CASSVSLAAGELFF
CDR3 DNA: TGCGCCAGCAGTGTCAGTCTAGCGGCCGGGGAGCTGTTTTTT

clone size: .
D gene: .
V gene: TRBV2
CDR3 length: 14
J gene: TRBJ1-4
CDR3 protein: CASSPGPTNEKLFF
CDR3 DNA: TGTGCCAGCAGTCCGGGACCAACTAATGAAAAACTGTTTTTT

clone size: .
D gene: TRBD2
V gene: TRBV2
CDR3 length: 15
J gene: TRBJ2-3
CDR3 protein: CASSSLAGGPYTQYF
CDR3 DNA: TGTGCCAGCAGTTCTCTAGCGGGAGGGCCATATACGCAGTATTTT

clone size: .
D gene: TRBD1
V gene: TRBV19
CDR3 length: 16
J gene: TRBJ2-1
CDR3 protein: CASNSRTGVSYNEQFF
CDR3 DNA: TGTGCCAGTAACTCCCGAACAGGGGTGTCTTACAATGAGCAGTTCTTC

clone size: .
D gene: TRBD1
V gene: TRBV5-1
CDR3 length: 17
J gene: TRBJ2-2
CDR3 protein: CASSLWTGVTNTGELFF
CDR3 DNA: TGCGCCAGCAGCTTATGGACAGGGGTCACTAACACCGGGGAGCTGTTTTTT